This T cell receptor beta chain comes out of a study of blood T cell repertoires in COVID-19. About the study: COVID-19 samples, acute and convalescent, were from the United States, Italy and Spain. PBMCs, B-cell-depleted T cells, or T cells provided the cDNA or gDNA that made up the material.

Per the original data handling: The authors estimated nucleated cell counts from reference gene primer amplification. Method: immunoSEQ multiplex PCR; TCRdb's copy keeps in-frame clones and lacks some. The V and J calls and clone size were taken over from that table, and D and trimming were inferred from the DNA. The sample records 240,000 or so clones, roughly 86% being singletons. Worth noting for this clone: In the same sample, other DNA sequences code for this CDR3.

The sample consisted of peripheral blood. The receptor was derived from a woman aged 25 to 45 with acute or convalescent COVID-19.

The CDR3 DNA reads TGTGCCAGCCGGAACAGGGGCCCCTACTACGAGCAGTACTTC. Amino acids: CASRNRGPYYEQYF. The chain uses TRBV27 and TRBJ2-7, with 7 bases that match TRBD1. Germline-derived CDR1 and CDR2 are MNHEY and SMNVEV (reference sequence). V trimming: 8 bases; J trimming: 3 bases; junction bases outside the gene matches: 10. This CDR3 region has 14 residues.